A selection of T cell receptor beta chains follows, all from one sample in a study of shared clonotypes between healthy human individuals. The repertoire was sequenced with immunoSEQ multiplex PCR; TCRdb's copy has only in-frame clones and lacks some. The table includes 1.6 million or so clones, about 98.5% detected once. Source material: naive CD4+ T cells sorted from blood. The receptors here all came from a man aged 30 to 39 in good health. The CDR3 runs from the conserved cysteine through the conserved F or W. D genes are given only for firm matches. Clone size is stated in some rows and not others, as once, few, many or a class when expanded.

d_call	v_call	j_call	clone_size	cdr3_nt	cdr3_aa
TRBD1	TRBV18	TRBJ1-5	NA	TGTGCCAGCTCCGACAGGGCCGGGAGCAATCAGCCCCAGCATTTT	CASSDRAGSNQPQHF
NA	TRBV2	TRBJ2-7	NA	TGTGCCAGCAGTGTTCAGTACGAGCAGTACTTC	CASSVQYEQYF
NA	TRBV13	TRBJ2-1	few	TGTGCCAGCGGGCGTTATTCCTCCTACAATGAGCAGTTCTTC	CASGRYSSYNEQFF
TRBD2	TRBV4-3	TRBJ2-5	NA	TGCGCCAGCAGCCAAGAGAGGTGGACTAGCGGAAGGGTAGAGACCCAGTACTTC	CASSQERWTSGRVETQYF
NA	TRBV29-1	TRBJ2-3	NA	TGCAGCGTTGTTCTGGTTGGGGGAACAGATACGCAGTATTTT	CSVVLVGGTDTQYF
NA	TRBV19	TRBJ2-7	NA	TGTGCCAGTAGTAGTGGGTCGCCCTACGAGCAGTACTTC	CASSSGSPYEQYF
NA	TRBV7-3	TRBJ2-3	NA	TGTGCCAGCAGCTTACCTCCAGGGCTAACGCAGTATTTT	CASSLPPGLTQYF
TRBD1	TRBV11-3	TRBJ2-7	NA	TGTGCCAGCAGCTATGGACAGGGGTCTACCTACGAGCAGTACTTC	CASSYGQGSTYEQYF
NA	TRBV5-1	TRBJ1-3	NA	TGCGCCAGCAGCTTGGTTGGGAACCAAGCTGGAAACACCATATATTTT	CASSLVGNQAGNTIYF
TRBD1	TRBV7-9	TRBJ2-5	NA	TGTGCCAGCAGCTTACGGACAGGGCACCAAGAGACCCAGTACTTC	CASSLRTGHQETQYF
NA	TRBV28	TRBJ1-1	NA	TGTGCCAGCAGTTTGGGCCGAATGGCTTTCTTT	CASSLGRMAFF
NA	TRBV6-1	TRBJ2-7	once	TGTGCCAGCAGTGAAGCGGGTACCGCTATTCCCTACGAGCAGTACTTC	CASSEAGTAIPYEQYF
TRBD1	TRBV28	TRBJ2-3	NA	TGTGCCAGCACCCCAGGGGGACGCCTTGGACATACGCAGTATTTT	CASTPGGRLGHTQYF
TRBD1	TRBV6-1	TRBJ1-4	NA	TGTGCCAGCAGTGGCCGAACAGGGGCTATAGGAGAAAAACTGTTTTTT	CASSGRTGAIGEKLFF
TRBD1	TRBV28	TRBJ2-3	NA	TGTGCCAGCAGTTTGTCAGGGGGCGCGGGGACAGATACGCAGTATTTT	CASSLSGGAGTDTQYF
TRBD1	TRBV18	TRBJ1-4	NA	TGTGCCAGCTCACAAAGACAGGGATCAACTAATGAAAAACTGTTTTTT	CASSQRQGSTNEKLFF
TRBD2	TRBV28	TRBJ2-5	once	TGTGCCAGCAGCTTAGCGGGAGTATCCTCAGAGACCCAGTACTTC	CASSLAGVSSETQYF
NA	TRBV11-1	TRBJ2-3	NA	TGTGCCAGCAGCTTAGCGGGAGGCAACACAGATACGCAGTATTTT	CASSLAGGNTDTQYF
NA	TRBV6-1	TRBJ2-5	NA	TGTGCCAGCCGATCCTGGTCGTGGCCCCAGTACTTC	CASRSWSWPQYF
TRBD1	TRBV5-4	TRBJ2-7	once	TGTGCCAGCAGCCTTCCCGGGACAGAGGTCTACGAGCAGTACTTC	CASSLPGTEVYEQYF
NA	TRBV5-1	TRBJ2-3	NA	TGCGCCAGCAGCTCCGGGAGCTTTGAGGATACGCAGTATTTT	CASSSGSFEDTQYF
TRBD1	TRBV2	TRBJ2-7	NA	TGTGCCAGCACCCGGGACAGGGCGACCGAGCAGTACTTC	CASTRDRATEQYF
TRBD1	TRBV29-1	TRBJ1-2	NA	TGCAGCGTTCAGGAGACAGGGCGGACCTATGGCTACACCTTC	CSVQETGRTYGYTF
NA	TRBV6-1	TRBJ1-4	once	TGTGCCAGCAACCGTCACGCTCCAACTAATGAAAAACTGTTTTTT	CASNRHAPTNEKLFF
TRBD1	TRBV5-1	TRBJ2-4	NA	TGCGCCAGCAGCTTGGCGACAGGGGTAGATCAGTACTTC	CASSLATGVDQYF